The subject of this entry is one T cell receptor (beta chain). What it recognizes is unknown. This entry is derived from a study of beta chain features in type 1 diabetes. Overall study results and limits: Among patients, naive, central memory and Treg TCRB repertoires appeared more similar than among healthy donors. More deletions and fewer insertions at VDJ junctions were found in patients with type 1 diabetes.

CDR1 is DFQATT, CDR2 SNEGSKA, per germline (reference sequence). This CDR3 is 11 amino acids long. V was cut by 5 bases and J by 3 bases, with 8 bases left in between. Expressed TCRB transcripts got sequenced, as all isolated RNA was reverse transcribed. The repertoire was sequenced with immunoSEQ multiplex PCR; TCRdb's copy has only in-frame clones and lacks some. Among 250,000 or so clones listed, around 26% were seen once. The TCR was taken from a young man in good health. Sequencing was done on a sample of central memory CD4+ T cells from blood. V gene TRBV20-1 combines with J gene TRBJ2-7; D not certain. Here the CDR3 reads CSAPPVYEQYF. In DNA, the CDR3 is TGCAGTGCTCCGCCGGTCTACGAGCAGTACTTC.